The sequence of this T cell receptor (beta chain) was determined in a study of cytomegalovirus exposure and HLA in healthy donors. Notes on the study in general: In vitro testing confirmed a few CMV-associated chains as specific for CMV antigens. The study labeled 164 TCR beta chains cytomegalovirus-associated. Most TCR sequences were seen very rarely across donors, but some public TCRs occurred in many.

Germline V gives CDR1 WNHNN, CDR2 SYGVQD (reference sequence). The V end was cut by 3 bases, the J end by 8 bases, with 8 bases between. The length of the CDR3 is 12 residues. The repertoire was sequenced with immunoSEQ multiplex PCR; TCRdb's copy has only in-frame clones and lacks some. The table records about 130,000 clones, around 92% of them present only once. A note on this clone: Its antigen is still unknown.

Material for sequencing was PBMCs. The chain uses TRBV10-1 and TRBJ2-1; TRBD2 is a possible D gene (5 bases). The source of this sequence is a man aged 25-40 years in good health and CMV-seronegative. This chain's CDR3 is CASSERADEQFF. The CDR3 DNA follows: TGCGCCAGCAGTGAACGAGCGGATGAGCAGTTCTTC.